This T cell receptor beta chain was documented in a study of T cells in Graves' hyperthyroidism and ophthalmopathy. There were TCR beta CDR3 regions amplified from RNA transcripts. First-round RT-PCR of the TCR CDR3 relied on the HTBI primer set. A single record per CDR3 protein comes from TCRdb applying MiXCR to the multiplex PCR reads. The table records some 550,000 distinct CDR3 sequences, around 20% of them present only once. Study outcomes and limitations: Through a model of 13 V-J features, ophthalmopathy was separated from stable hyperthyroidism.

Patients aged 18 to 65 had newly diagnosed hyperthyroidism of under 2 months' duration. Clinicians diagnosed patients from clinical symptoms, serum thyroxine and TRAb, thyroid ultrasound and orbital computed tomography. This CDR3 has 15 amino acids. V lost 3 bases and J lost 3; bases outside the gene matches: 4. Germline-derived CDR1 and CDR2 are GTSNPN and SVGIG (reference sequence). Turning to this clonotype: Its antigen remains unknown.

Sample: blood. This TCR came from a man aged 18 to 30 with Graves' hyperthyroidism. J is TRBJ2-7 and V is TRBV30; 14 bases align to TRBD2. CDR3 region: CAWSYGTSGGYEQYF. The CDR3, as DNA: TGTGCCTGGAGCTACGGGACTAGCGGGGGCTACGAGCAGTACTTC.